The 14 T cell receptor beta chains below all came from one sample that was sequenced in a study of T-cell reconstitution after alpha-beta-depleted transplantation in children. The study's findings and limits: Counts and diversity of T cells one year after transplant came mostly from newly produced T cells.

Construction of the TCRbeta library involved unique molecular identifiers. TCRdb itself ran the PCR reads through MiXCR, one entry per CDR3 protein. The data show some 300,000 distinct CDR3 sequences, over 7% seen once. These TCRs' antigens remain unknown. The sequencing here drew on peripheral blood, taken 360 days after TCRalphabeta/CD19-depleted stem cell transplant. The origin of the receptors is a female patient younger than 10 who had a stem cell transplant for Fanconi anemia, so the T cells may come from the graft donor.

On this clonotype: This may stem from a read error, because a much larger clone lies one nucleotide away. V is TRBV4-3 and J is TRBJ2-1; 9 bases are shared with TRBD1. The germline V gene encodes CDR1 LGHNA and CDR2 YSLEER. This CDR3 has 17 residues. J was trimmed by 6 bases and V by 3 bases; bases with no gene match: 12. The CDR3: CASSQGTQGAYCNEQFF. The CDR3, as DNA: TGCGCCAGCAGCCAGGGGACACAGGGGGCTTACTGCAATGAGCAGTTCTTC.

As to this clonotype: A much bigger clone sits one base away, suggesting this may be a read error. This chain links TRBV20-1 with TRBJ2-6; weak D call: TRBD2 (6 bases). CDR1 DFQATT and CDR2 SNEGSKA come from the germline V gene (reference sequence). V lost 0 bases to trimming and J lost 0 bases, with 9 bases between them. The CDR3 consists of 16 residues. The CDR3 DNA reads TGCAGTGCTAGAGATCATAGCGGCTCTGGGGCCAACGTCCTGACTTTC. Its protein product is CSARDHSGSGANVLTF.

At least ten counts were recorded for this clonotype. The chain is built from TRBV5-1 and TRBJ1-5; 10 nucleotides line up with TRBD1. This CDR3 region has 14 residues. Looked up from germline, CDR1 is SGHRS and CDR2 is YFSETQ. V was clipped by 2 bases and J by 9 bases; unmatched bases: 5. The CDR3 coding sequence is TGCGCCAGCAGCTTACGGACAGGGGGAGGGCCCCAGCATTTT. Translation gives CASSLRTGGGPQHF.

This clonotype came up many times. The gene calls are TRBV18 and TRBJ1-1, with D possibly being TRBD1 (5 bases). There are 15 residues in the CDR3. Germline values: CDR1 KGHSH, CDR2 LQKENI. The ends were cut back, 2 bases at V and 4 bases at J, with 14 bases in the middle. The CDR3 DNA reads TGTGCCAGCTCACCAAGGCAGGGAGGGCTCACTGAAGCTTTCTTT. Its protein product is CASSPRQGGLTEAFF.

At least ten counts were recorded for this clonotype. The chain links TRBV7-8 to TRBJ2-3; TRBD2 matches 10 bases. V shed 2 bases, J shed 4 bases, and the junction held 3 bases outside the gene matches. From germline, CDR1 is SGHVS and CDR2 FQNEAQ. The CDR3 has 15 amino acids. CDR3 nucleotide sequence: TGTGCCAGCAGCTTATCTAGCGGGGGCCCAGATACGCAGTATTTT. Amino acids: CASSLSSGGPDTQYF. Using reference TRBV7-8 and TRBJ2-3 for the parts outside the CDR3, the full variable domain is GAGVSQSPRYKVAKRGQDVALRCDPISGHVSLFWYQQALGQGPEFLTYFQNEAQLDKSGLPSDRFFAERPEGSVSTLKIQRTQQEDSAVYLCASSLSSGGPDTQYFGPGTRLTVL.

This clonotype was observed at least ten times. The CDR3 here is CASSEGGTGQGEQFF. CDR3 coding DNA: TGTGCCAGCAGCGAAGGGGGAACAGGGCAAGGCGAGCAGTTCTTC. This chain uses TRBV7-9 with TRBJ2-1, with a tentative D call TRBD1 (6 bases). Germline loops: CDR1 SEHNR, CDR2 FQNEAQ (reference sequence). Deletions cut 5 bases from V and 10 bases from J, with 21 bases between. The CDR3 covers 15 residues.

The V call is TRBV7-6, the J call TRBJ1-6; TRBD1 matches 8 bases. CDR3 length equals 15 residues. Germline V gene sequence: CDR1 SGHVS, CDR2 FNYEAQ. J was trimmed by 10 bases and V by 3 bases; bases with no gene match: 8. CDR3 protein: CASSLVGQGGSPLHF. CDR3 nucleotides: TGTGCCAGCAGCTTGGTAGGACAGGGAGGCTCACCCCTCCACTTT.

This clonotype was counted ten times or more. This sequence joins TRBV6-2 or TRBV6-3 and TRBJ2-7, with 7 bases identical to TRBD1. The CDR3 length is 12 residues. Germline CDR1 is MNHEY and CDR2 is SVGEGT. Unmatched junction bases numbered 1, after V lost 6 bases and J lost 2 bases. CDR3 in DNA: TGTGCCAGCAGAACAGGGGCCTACGAGCAGTACGTC. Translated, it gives CASRTGAYEQYV.

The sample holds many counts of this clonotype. CDR3 loop: CASRVPRTSGAGELFF. The CDR3, as DNA: TGTGCCAGCAGGGTTCCCCGGACTAGCGGAGCCGGGGAGCTGTTTTTT. This chain connects TRBV6-1 to TRBJ2-2; 10 positions agree with TRBD2. V dropped 6 bases and J dropped 6; count of bases not matched to a gene: 10. The CDR3 contains 16 residues. Germline-derived CDR1 and CDR2 are MNHNS and SASEGT.

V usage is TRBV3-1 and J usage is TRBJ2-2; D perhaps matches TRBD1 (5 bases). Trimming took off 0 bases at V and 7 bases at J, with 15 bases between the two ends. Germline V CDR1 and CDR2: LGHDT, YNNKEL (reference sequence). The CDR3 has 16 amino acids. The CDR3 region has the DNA TGTGCCAGCAGCCAAGACCTTATCAGGGTAAACGGGGAGCTGTTTTTT. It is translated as CASSQDLIRVNGELFF.

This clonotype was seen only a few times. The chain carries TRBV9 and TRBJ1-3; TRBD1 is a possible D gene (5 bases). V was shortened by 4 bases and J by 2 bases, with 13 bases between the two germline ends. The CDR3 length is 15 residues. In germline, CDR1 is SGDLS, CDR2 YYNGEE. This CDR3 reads CASSSEGFAGNTIYF. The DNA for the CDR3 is TGTGCCAGCAGCTCCGAGGGGTTTGCTGGAAACACCATATATTTT.

The CDR3 sequence: CASTQTGRGGNTIYF. In DNA form, the CDR3 reads TGTGCCAGCACCCAAACAGGGCGAGGTGGAAACACCATATATTTT. V usage is TRBV28 and J usage is TRBJ1-3; TRBD1 is a possible D gene (6 bases). The CDR3 has 15 residues. The V gene's germline CDR1 is MDHEN and CDR2 SYDVKM. V lost 7 bases, J lost 3 bases, and 16 bases lay in between.

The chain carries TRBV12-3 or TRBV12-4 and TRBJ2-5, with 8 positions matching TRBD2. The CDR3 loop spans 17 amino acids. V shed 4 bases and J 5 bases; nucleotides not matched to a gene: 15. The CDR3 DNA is TGTGCCAGCAGTTATCGCATGGGTAGCGGGGATATTGAGACCCAGTACTTC. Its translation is CASSYRMGSGDIETQYF.

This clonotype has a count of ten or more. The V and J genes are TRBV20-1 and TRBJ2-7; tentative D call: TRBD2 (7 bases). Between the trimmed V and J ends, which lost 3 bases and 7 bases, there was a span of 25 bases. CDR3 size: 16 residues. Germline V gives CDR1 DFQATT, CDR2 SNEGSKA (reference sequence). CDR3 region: CSASDLWGGEFLEQYF. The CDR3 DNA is TGCAGTGCTAGCGATCTCTGGGGGGGCGAGTTTTTAGAGCAGTACTTC.